Listed below are T cell receptor beta chains from one sample, sequenced in a study of identical twins. One entry per CDR3 protein results from TCRdb running MiXCR on the 5' RACE reads. The repertoire holds some 900,000 distinct CDR3 sequences, with more than 9% as singletons. This sample was also put to use in a study of yellow fever vaccine responses in identical twins.

Sequences were obtained from PBMCs. These receptor sequences come from a young woman in good health. Each CDR3 is given with its conserved first and last residue. The order of the fields is J gene, clone size, V gene, D gene, CDR3 protein, CDR3 DNA. D genes are given only for firm matches. Only some rows state a clone size, as once, few, many or a class for expanded clones.

j_gene: TRBJ2-1
abundance: few
v_gene: TRBV12-3/TRBV12-4
d_gene: TRBD1
CDR3aa: CASRQGQNNEQFF
CDR3nt: TGTGCCAGCAGGCAGGGACAGAACAATGAGCAGTTCTTC

j_gene: TRBJ1-1
abundance: .
v_gene: TRBV29-1
d_gene: .
CDR3aa: CSVVRADMNTEAFF
CDR3nt: TGCAGCGTTGTCAGGGCGGACATGAACACTGAAGCTTTCTTT

j_gene: TRBJ2-1
abundance: few
v_gene: TRBV12-3/TRBV12-4
d_gene: .
CDR3aa: CASSPRTVYNEQFF
CDR3nt: TGTGCCAGCAGTCCGAGGACAGTCTACAATGAGCAGTTCTTC

j_gene: TRBJ2-5
abundance: .
v_gene: TRBV29-1
d_gene: TRBD2
CDR3aa: CSVEREGTQYF
CDR3nt: TGCAGCGTTGAGAGGGAGGGAACCCAGTACTTC

j_gene: TRBJ2-3
abundance: .
v_gene: TRBV9
d_gene: TRBD2
CDR3aa: CASSVKGLAGGIGTDTQYF
CDR3nt: TGTGCCAGCAGCGTAAAAGGACTAGCGGGAGGGATTGGCACAGATACGCAGTATTTT

j_gene: TRBJ2-3
abundance: few
v_gene: TRBV29-1
d_gene: .
CDR3aa: CSVARGEPDTQYF
CDR3nt: TGCAGCGTTGCCAGGGGGGAGCCCGATACGCAGTATTTT

j_gene: TRBJ2-1
abundance: few
v_gene: TRBV20-1
d_gene: .
CDR3aa: CSARVGGGLLHEQFF
CDR3nt: TGCAGTGCTAGAGTGGGGGGAGGCCTACTCCATGAGCAGTTCTTC

j_gene: TRBJ2-3
abundance: few
v_gene: TRBV7-6
d_gene: TRBD2
CDR3aa: CASSSQTSGSTDTQYF
CDR3nt: TGTGCCAGCAGCTCGCAAACTAGCGGTAGCACAGATACGCAGTATTTT

j_gene: TRBJ2-1
abundance: once
v_gene: TRBV14
d_gene: .
CDR3aa: CASSRNDEQFF
CDR3nt: TGTGCCAGCAGCCGGAACGATGAGCAGTTCTTC

j_gene: TRBJ2-7
abundance: .
v_gene: TRBV5-6
d_gene: TRBD1
CDR3aa: CASSSGTTGASSYEQYF
CDR3nt: TGTGCCAGCAGCTCGGGAACGACAGGGGCTAGCTCCTACGAGCAGTACTTC

j_gene: TRBJ2-1
abundance: .
v_gene: TRBV13
d_gene: .
CDR3aa: CASSWTGEQNEQFF
CDR3nt: TGTGCCAGCAGCTGGACGGGTGAGCAAAATGAGCAGTTCTTC

j_gene: TRBJ2-7
abundance: many
v_gene: TRBV5-1
d_gene: .
CDR3aa: CASSLDTGDYEQYF
CDR3nt: TGCGCCAGCAGCTTGGACACGGGGGACTACGAGCAGTACTTC

j_gene: TRBJ2-3
abundance: many
v_gene: TRBV6-2/TRBV6-3
d_gene: TRBD2
CDR3aa: CASSYPTAGVIDTQYF
CDR3nt: TGTGCCAGCAGTTACCCCACAGCGGGGGTCATAGATACGCAGTATTTT

j_gene: TRBJ2-3
abundance: many
v_gene: TRBV24-1
d_gene: .
CDR3aa: CATSDYTDTQYF
CDR3nt: TGTGCCACCAGTGATTACACAGATACGCAGTATTTT

j_gene: TRBJ2-4
abundance: .
v_gene: TRBV12-1
d_gene: .
CDR3aa: CASSFNAVKDRTGFLGIAKNIQYF
CDR3nt: TGTGCCAGCAGCTTTAATGCCGTGAAGGATCGGACAGGTTTTTTGGGGATAGCCAAAAACATTCAGTACTTC

j_gene: TRBJ1-1
abundance: few
v_gene: TRBV2
d_gene: .
CDR3aa: CASSEFPQPTEAFF
CDR3nt: TGTGCCAGCAGTGAATTTCCACAACCCACTGAAGCTTTCTTT

j_gene: TRBJ2-1
abundance: few
v_gene: TRBV5-1
d_gene: TRBD2
CDR3aa: CASSFVLSGGAYEQFF
CDR3nt: TGCGCCAGCAGCTTTGTTCTTAGCGGGGGGGCCTATGAGCAGTTCTTC

j_gene: TRBJ2-1
abundance: few
v_gene: TRBV18
d_gene: .
CDR3aa: CASSPQELLEQFF
CDR3nt: TGTGCCAGCTCACCACAAGAGTTACTCGAGCAGTTCTTC

j_gene: TRBJ2-7
abundance: few
v_gene: TRBV5-1
d_gene: .
CDR3aa: CASSLDLAQSSYEQYF
CDR3nt: TGCGCCAGCAGCTTGGATTTGGCACAGAGCTCCTACGAGCAGTACTTC

j_gene: TRBJ2-5
abundance: .
v_gene: TRBV29-1
d_gene: .
CDR3aa: CSVGRGWEETQYF
CDR3nt: TGCAGCGTTGGGAGGGGTTGGGAAGAGACCCAGTACTTC

j_gene: TRBJ2-2
abundance: .
v_gene: TRBV11-1
d_gene: .
CDR3aa: CASRASNRADVANTGELFF
CDR3nt: TGTGCCAGCAGGGCATCGAATAGGGCGGATGTCGCGAACACCGGGGAGCTGTTTTTT

j_gene: TRBJ1-3
abundance: few
v_gene: TRBV2
d_gene: .
CDR3aa: CASSVAGAGNTIYF
CDR3nt: TGTGCCAGCAGTGTCGCGGGCGCTGGAAACACCATATATTTT

j_gene: TRBJ2-3
abundance: many
v_gene: TRBV29-1
d_gene: .
CDR3aa: CSVVGVGSTDTQYF
CDR3nt: TGCAGCGTTGTGGGGGTTGGGAGCACAGATACGCAGTATTTT

j_gene: TRBJ2-1
abundance: few
v_gene: TRBV12-3/TRBV12-4
d_gene: TRBD2
CDR3aa: CASTSGRAPGEQFF
CDR3nt: TGTGCCAGCACTAGCGGGAGGGCCCCCGGGGAGCAGTTCTTC

j_gene: TRBJ1-4
abundance: few
v_gene: TRBV2
d_gene: TRBD1
CDR3aa: CASKETGWNEKLFF
CDR3nt: TGTGCCAGCAAGGAGACAGGGTGGAATGAAAAACTGTTTTTT

j_gene: TRBJ2-5
abundance: once
v_gene: TRBV20-1
d_gene: .
CDR3aa: CSADPGLLGETQYF
CDR3nt: TGCAGTGCTGATCCGGGACTCTTAGGGGAGACCCAGTACTTC

j_gene: TRBJ2-3
abundance: many
v_gene: TRBV20-1
d_gene: .
CDR3aa: CSAAGRTDTQYF
CDR3nt: TGCAGTGCTGCGGGTAGGACAGATACGCAGTATTTT

j_gene: TRBJ2-1
abundance: few
v_gene: TRBV4-1
d_gene: TRBD2
CDR3aa: CASSQESAGGPNEQFF
CDR3nt: TGCGCCAGCAGCCAAGAGTCAGCGGGGGGACCCAATGAGCAGTTCTTC

j_gene: TRBJ1-1
abundance: .
v_gene: TRBV27
d_gene: .
CDR3aa: CASRYRSNTEAFF
CDR3nt: TGTGCCAGCAGATACAGGTCAAACACTGAAGCTTTCTTT

j_gene: TRBJ2-1
abundance: .
v_gene: TRBV4-1
d_gene: .
CDR3aa: CASSQVGPVGDEQFF
CDR3nt: TGCGCCAGCAGCCAAGTTGGCCCAGTGGGGGATGAGCAGTTCTTC

j_gene: TRBJ2-7
abundance: .
v_gene: TRBV6-1
d_gene: .
CDR3aa: CASSPDLWTYEQYF
CDR3nt: TGTGCCAGCAGCCCGGACTTATGGACCTACGAGCAGTACTTC

j_gene: TRBJ2-5
abundance: .
v_gene: TRBV3-1
d_gene: TRBD2
CDR3aa: CASSPKDRGGETQYF
CDR3nt: TGTGCCAGCAGTCCCAAAGATCGGGGGGGTGAGACCCAGTACTTC

j_gene: TRBJ1-1
abundance: few
v_gene: TRBV28
d_gene: TRBD1
CDR3aa: CASSLLPGQGNTEAFF
CDR3nt: TGTGCCAGCAGTTTATTACCGGGACAGGGGAACACTGAAGCTTTCTTT

j_gene: TRBJ2-3
abundance: few
v_gene: TRBV7-9
d_gene: TRBD1
CDR3aa: CASSSQGQGTTDTQYF
CDR3nt: TGTGCCAGCAGCTCACAGGGACAGGGGACTACAGATACGCAGTATTTT

j_gene: TRBJ2-1
abundance: .
v_gene: TRBV14
d_gene: .
CDR3aa: CASSQVYRWDSSYNEQFF
CDR3nt: TGTGCCAGCAGCCAAGTTTATCGGTGGGACTCCTCCTACAATGAGCAGTTCTTC

j_gene: TRBJ2-7
abundance: .
v_gene: TRBV6-1
d_gene: TRBD2
CDR3aa: CATSTSSGRSYEQYF
CDR3nt: TGTGCCACTTCCACGAGTAGCGGGAGATCCTACGAGCAGTACTTC

j_gene: TRBJ2-1
abundance: many
v_gene: TRBV7-9
d_gene: TRBD1
CDR3aa: CASSLPPQGAPNEQFF
CDR3nt: TGTGCCAGCAGCTTACCCCCTCAGGGGGCGCCCAATGAGCAGTTCTTC

j_gene: TRBJ1-6
abundance: many
v_gene: TRBV20-1
d_gene: TRBD1
CDR3aa: CSARSGTGPNSPLHF
CDR3nt: TGCAGTGCTAGGTCCGGGACAGGACCTAATTCACCCCTCCACTTT

j_gene: TRBJ1-1
abundance: .
v_gene: TRBV10-3
d_gene: TRBD1
CDR3aa: CAIIRSGGYTEAFF
CDR3nt: TGTGCCATCATTAGGTCAGGGGGCTACACTGAAGCTTTCTTT

j_gene: TRBJ2-7
abundance: few
v_gene: TRBV7-6
d_gene: .
CDR3aa: CASSQPRGESSYEQYF
CDR3nt: TGTGCCAGCAGCCAACCTAGAGGGGAGAGCTCCTACGAGCAGTACTTC